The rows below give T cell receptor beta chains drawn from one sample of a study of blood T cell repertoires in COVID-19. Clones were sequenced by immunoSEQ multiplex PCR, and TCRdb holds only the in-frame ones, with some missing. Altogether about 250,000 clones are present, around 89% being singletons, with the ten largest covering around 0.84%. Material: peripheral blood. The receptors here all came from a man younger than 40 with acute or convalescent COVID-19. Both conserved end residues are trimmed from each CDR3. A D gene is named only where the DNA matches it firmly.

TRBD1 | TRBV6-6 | ASSRDRGLQETQY
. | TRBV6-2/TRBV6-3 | ASSHPGVPVTEAF
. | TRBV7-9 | ASSLTDGSPLH
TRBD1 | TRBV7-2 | ASSSGGRPRSYNEQF
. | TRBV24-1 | ATSDRGRGEKLF
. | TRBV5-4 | ASSFGGTARYEQY
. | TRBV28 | ASTPRGSNTEAF
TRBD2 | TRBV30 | AWSVGGLAGGPTQY
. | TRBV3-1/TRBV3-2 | ASSRGGSQPQH
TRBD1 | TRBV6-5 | ASSLRQGGSEKLF
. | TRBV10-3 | AINPGEGRETQY
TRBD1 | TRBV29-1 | SVGGTGGFTDTQY
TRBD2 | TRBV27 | ASSPPAGSGRNEQF
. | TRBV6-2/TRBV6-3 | ASSYGDNTQY
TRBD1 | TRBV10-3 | AISTGTGYEQY
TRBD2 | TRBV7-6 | ASSPPSLAGWTDTQY
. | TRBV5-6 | ASSYSARALSYNEQF
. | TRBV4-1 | ASSQEEGWTLGGYT
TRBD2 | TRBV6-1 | ASSEIVLAGAPGEQF
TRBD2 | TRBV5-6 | ASSLERLAGVTDTQY
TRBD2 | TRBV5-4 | ASSSSLAGFSYEQY
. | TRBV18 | ASSPLSSYEQY
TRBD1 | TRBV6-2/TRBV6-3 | ASSYIGQGGQPQH
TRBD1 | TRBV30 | ACQQGASEQY
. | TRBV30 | AWTQDSLNTEAF
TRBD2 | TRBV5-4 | ASSEFSSGQF
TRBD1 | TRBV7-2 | ASSLMDRGIGEQF
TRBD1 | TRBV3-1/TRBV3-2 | ASSLLGQGIGNTIY